This T cell receptor beta chain was identified during a study of shared clonotypes between healthy human individuals. The CDR3 has 13 amino acids. The V end lost 11 bases, the J end lost 1 base, and 12 bases lay between the germline ends. Germline CDR1 ENHRY, CDR2 SYGVKD. The study, taken as a whole, reports: Represented genetic and exposure-history diversity was restricted by having few donors. Memory subsets had estimated richness that was generally smaller than that of naive subsets.

Details on this clone: Antigen specificity is unknown.

At the deep level, the assay was run. The data were produced by immunoSEQ multiplex PCR, yet TCRdb's version contains in-frame clones alone and is incomplete. The profile covers about 230,000 clones, with over 60% appearing a single time and more than 9.5% taken by the ten largest. The sample taken for sequencing was memory CD4+ T cells sorted from blood. This sample's subset: CD45RA-negative fraction. This clonotype was sampled from a man aged 25 to 45 in good health. The genes are TRBV10-3 and TRBJ1-3; possibly TRBD1 for D (6 bases). The CDR3 here is CASRGNSGNTIYF. As DNA, the CDR3 is TGTGCCTCCAGGGGTAATTCTGGAAACACCATATATTTT.